The rows below give T cell receptor beta chains drawn from one sample of a study of cytomegalovirus exposure and HLA in healthy donors. TCRdb keeps only in-frame clones here, not all; method: immunoSEQ multiplex PCR. Here the sample spans 150,000 to 200,000 clones, around 70% being singletons. Sequences were obtained from PBMCs. The receptors were gathered from a male donor in good health and CMV-seronegative. CDR3s include the opening cysteine and the closing phenylalanine or tryptophan. A D gene is named only where the DNA matches it firmly. Clone sizes are given selectively: once, few, many, or a class where the clone is expanded.

NA,TRBV6-1,TRBJ1-5,NA,15,CASSPQGGGNQPQHF,TGTGCCAGCAGTCCCCAGGGAGGGGGCAATCAGCCCCAGCATTTT
NA,TRBV6-6,TRBJ2-1,NA,10,CASRVSEQFF,TGTGCCAGCCGGGTCAGTGAGCAGTTCTTC
TRBD2,TRBV27,TRBJ2-5,few,14,CATRRTRLQETQYF,TGTGCCACCCGCCGGACTAGACTTCAAGAGACCCAGTACTTC
NA,TRBV6-5,TRBJ1-5,NA,15,CASSTSTGLNQPQHF,NA
NA,TRBV6-5,TRBJ2-1,few,14,CASRIQVSVNEQFF,TGTGCCAGCAGGATACAGGTCAGCGTAAATGAGCAGTTCTTC
NA,TRBV30,TRBJ1-1,NA,15,CARRLGPPFSTEAFF,TGTGCCCGGCGACTGGGGCCCCCTTTCAGCACTGAAGCTTTCTTT
NA,TRBV28,TRBJ2-3,NA,17,CASRPPSEAPYTDTQYF,TGTGCCAGCAGGCCTCCCTCTGAGGCTCCGTACACAGATACGCAGTATTTT
NA,TRBV19,TRBJ2-7,once,10,CASSGSEQYF,TGTGCCAGTAGCGGGAGCGAGCAGTACTTC
TRBD1,TRBV25-1,TRBJ2-7,few,14,CASSGGDSSYEQYF,TGTGCCAGCAGTGGAGGGGACAGTTCCTACGAGCAGTACTTC
TRBD1,TRBV15,TRBJ2-1,NA,16,CATSNKGDREWNEQFF,TGTGCCACCAGCAATAAGGGAGACAGGGAGTGGAATGAGCAGTTCTTC
NA,TRBV5-4,TRBJ2-2,NA,14,CASSLWTEVGELFF,TGTGCCAGCAGCTTGTGGACAGAGGTCGGGGAGCTGTTTTTT
NA,TRBV4-1,TRBJ2-2,NA,14,CASSHGEVTGELFF,TGCGCCAGCAGCCACGGGGAGGTCACCGGGGAGCTGTTTTTT
NA,TRBV7-9,TRBJ2-1,NA,15,CASSSSGSANNEQFF,TGTGCCAGCAGCTCCTCGGGATCCGCGAACAATGAGCAGTTCTTC
TRBD1,TRBV28,TRBJ1-1,NA,14,CASKAGGSNTEAFF,TGTGCCAGCAAGGCAGGGGGTTCGAACACTGAAGCTTTCTTT
NA,TRBV19,TRBJ2-1,NA,15,CASSMGLTSANEQFF,TGTGCCAGTAGTATGGGGCTGACCAGCGCCAATGAGCAGTTCTTC
NA,TRBV11-3,TRBJ2-1,NA,13,CASSFSGGNEQFF,TGTGCCAGCAGCTTTTCCGGGGGCAATGAGCAGTTCTTC
NA,TRBV7-9,TRBJ1-2,NA,15,CASSQGHTSNYGYTF,TGTGCCAGCAGCCAGGGACACACGTCTAACTATGGCTACACCTTC
NA,TRBV19,TRBJ1-1,NA,19,CASSIDPTALDTMNTEAFF,TGTGCCAGTAGTATCGATCCGACAGCCCTTGATACAATGAACACTGAAGCTTTCTTT
TRBD2,TRBV6-5,TRBJ2-7,NA,16,CASSSPLAGGPDEQYF,TGTGCCAGCAGTTCCCCACTAGCGGGGGGGCCGGACGAGCAGTACTTC
NA,TRBV7-3,TRBJ1-6,NA,14,CASSPEGSNSPLHF,TGTGCCAGCAGCCCGGAAGGGAGCAATTCACCCCTCCACTTT
NA,TRBV7-9,TRBJ1-2,NA,17,CASSSIGGQEKNYGYTF,TGTGCCAGCAGCTCTATCGGGGGGCAGGAGAAAAACTATGGCTACACCTTC
NA,TRBV2,TRBJ1-2,NA,12,CASRISGSGYTF,TGTGCCAGCAGAATCTCAGGGTCTGGCTACACCTTC
NA,TRBV6-1,TRBJ1-6,NA,15,CASSKQGPYNSPLHF,TGTGCCAGCAGTAAACAGGGACCCTATAATTCACCCCTCCACTTT
TRBD2,TRBV4-1,TRBJ2-1,NA,14,CASSHRALADEQFF,TGCGCCAGCAGCCACAGAGCTCTAGCGGATGAGCAGTTCTTC
TRBD2,TRBV6-4,TRBJ2-1,NA,13,CASSGLAGTEQFF,TGTGCCAGCAGTGGACTAGCGGGAACTGAGCAGTTCTTC
TRBD2,TRBV7-9,TRBJ2-5,NA,17,CASSGLAGTSDQETQYF,TGTGCCAGCAGCGGGCTGGCCGGGACTAGCGATCAAGAGACCCAGTACTTC
TRBD2,TRBV4-3,TRBJ2-3,once,14,CASSHLAGVDTQYF,TGCGCCAGCAGCCATCTAGCGGGAGTAGATACGCAGTATTTT
TRBD2,TRBV7-9,TRBJ2-7,NA,15,CASRPTSGGPYEQYF,TGTGCCAGCAGACCGACTAGCGGGGGACCCTACGAGCAGTACTTC
TRBD2,TRBV5-4,TRBJ2-3,NA,11,CAAGGGDTQYF,TGTGCCGCGGGGGGGGGAGATACGCAGTATTTT
TRBD1,TRBV30,TRBJ1-5,NA,13,CAWRQGPNQPQHF,TGTGCCTGGAGACAGGGGCCGAATCAGCCCCAGCATTTT
NA,TRBV19,TRBJ2-7,NA,14,CASSRAGATIERYF,TGTGCCAGTAGTCGGGCAGGGGCCACGATCGAGCGGTACTTC
TRBD1,TRBV9,TRBJ2-2,few,13,CASQGGRTGELFF,TGTGCCTCACAGGGGGGTAGGACCGGGGAGCTGTTTTTT
NA,TRBV6-5,TRBJ1-5,once,14,CASSYMRGNQPQHF,TGTGCCAGCAGTTACATGAGGGGCAATCAGCCCCAGCATTTT
NA,TRBV19,TRBJ2-7,NA,14,CASSISQVLGEQYF,TGTGCCAGTAGTATTAGTCAGGTCCTTGGCGAGCAGTACTTC
NA,TRBV28,TRBJ1-5,NA,12,CASRTSGQPQHF,TGTGCCAGCAGAACGTCGGGTCAGCCCCAGCATTTT
NA,TRBV15,TRBJ1-5,once,14,CATSPRWGYQPQHF,TGTGCCACCAGCCCACGTTGGGGCTACCAGCCCCAGCATTTT
TRBD2,TRBV6-1,TRBJ2-5,NA,18,CASSEFGTSGRNGETQYF,TGTGCCAGCAGTGAATTTGGGACTAGCGGGAGGAACGGAGAGACCCAGTACTTC
NA,TRBV7-2,TRBJ1-1,NA,14,CASSYLAVNTEAFF,TGTGCCAGCAGCTACCTGGCCGTGAACACTGAAGCTTTCTTT
NA,TRBV12-5,TRBJ1-2,NA,16,CASGDALASGHDGYTF,TGTGCTAGTGGTGATGCTCTTGCCTCGGGACACGATGGCTACACCTTC
TRBD2,TRBV15,TRBJ2-1,NA,17,CATSRLAGDYRGNEQFF,TGTGCCACCAGCAGACTAGCGGGAGACTATCGTGGGAATGAGCAGTTCTTC
TRBD1,TRBV19,TRBJ1-2,NA,16,CASSRDRGPGGYGYTF,TGTGCCAGTAGTCGGGACAGGGGCCCGGGGGGCTATGGCTACACCTTC
TRBD1,TRBV5-1,TRBJ2-2,few,16,CASSPTGLRNTGELFF,TGCGCCAGCAGCCCGACAGGGCTTCGGAACACCGGGGAGCTGTTTTTT
TRBD2,TRBV28,TRBJ2-1,once,16,CASTALTSGSQDEQFF,TGTGCCAGCACCGCCCTGACTAGCGGGAGTCAAGATGAGCAGTTCTTC
NA,TRBV7-2,TRBJ2-3,NA,14,CASSLGLSSDTQYF,TGTGCCAGCAGCCTGGGACTTTCTTCAGATACGCAGTATTTT
TRBD1,TRBV29-1,TRBJ2-3,NA,13,CSVVGQFTDTQYF,TGCAGCGTTGTGGGACAGTTCACAGATACGCAGTATTTT
TRBD1,TRBV2,TRBJ1-5,NA,15,CASSERDRGGGSQHF,TGTGCCAGCAGTGAACGGGACAGGGGTGGTGGGTCCCAGCATTTT
TRBD1,TRBV5-4,TRBJ2-1,NA,16,CASSQPTGTGGGEQFF,TGTGCCAGCAGCCAGCCTACCGGGACAGGGGGTGGTGAGCAGTTCTTC
TRBD2,TRBV7-3,TRBJ2-1,NA,15,CASSSRTSGRDEQFF,TGTGCCAGCAGCTCCCGGACTAGCGGGAGGGATGAGCAGTTCTTC
NA,TRBV6-5,TRBJ2-1,NA,13,CASSEAGYNEQFF,TGTGCCAGCAGTGAAGCGGGCTACAATGAGCAGTTCTTC
TRBD1,TRBV6-5,TRBJ1-1,NA,15,CASSYSGTGNTEAFF,TGTGCCAGCAGTTACTCGGGGACAGGGAACACTGAAGCTTTCTTT
NA,TRBV9,TRBJ1-1,once,15,CASSVAGQVNTEAFF,TGTGCCAGCAGCGTAGCTGGCCAGGTGAACACTGAAGCTTTCTTT
NA,TRBV6-5,TRBJ2-1,NA,11,CASTSYNEQFF,TGTGCCAGCACCTCGTACAATGAGCAGTTCTTC
NA,TRBV4-1,TRBJ1-6,NA,18,CASSQERGSSSYNSPLHF,TGCGCCAGCAGCCAGGAGAGGGGGTCGAGCTCCTATAATTCACCCCTCCACTTT
TRBD1,TRBV5-4,TRBJ2-7,NA,14,CASSPGTGSYEQYF,TGTGCCAGCAGCCCCGGGACAGGATCTTACGAGCAGTACTTC
NA,TRBV27,TRBJ2-5,NA,11,CASSFSETQYF,TGTGCCAGCAGTTTCTCGGAGACCCAGTACTTC